This TCR beta chain derives from a study of blood T cell repertoires in COVID-19. Study-level information: There were acute and convalescent COVID-19 samples, and they came from the United States, Italy and Spain. Sample material is recorded as cDNA or gDNA derived from T cells, B-cell-depleted T cells, or PBMCs.

In the original analysis: Nucleated cell counts were estimated from reference gene primer amplification. Measured with immunoSEQ multiplex PCR; TCRdb has only the in-frame clones, and not every one. Clonal size and the V and J genes are those of that table, whereas D and trimming came from the DNA. The sample consists of over 400,000 clones, roughly 88% of them appearing once. V lost 8 bases and J lost 6; bases outside the gene matches: 14. The CDR3 extends over 15 amino acids. Germline CDR1 reads LNHNV; CDR2 reads YYDKDF (reference sequence). This clonotype originated in a woman younger than 45 with active or convalescent COVID-19. This sequence joins TRBV15 and TRBJ1-2; TRBD1 matches at 8 bases. Sequenced: peripheral blood. CDR3 DNA: TGTGCCACCGGATACCGGGACAGGTATTACGATGGCTACACCTTC. The encoded protein is CATGYRDRYYDGYTF.